This passage covers 26 T cell receptor beta chains from one sample sequenced in a study of OX40 agonist ivuxolimab in advanced cancers. Method: immunoSEQ multiplex PCR; TCRdb's copy keeps in-frame clones and lacks some. The table has roughly 68,000 clones, roughly 82% seen once. Here the sequenced sample was CD4+ or CD8+ T cells sorted from blood, taken in a trial of the OX40 agonist ivuxolimab. The receptor source for this set is an adult with an advanced solid tumor such as melanoma, head and neck, liver or kidney cancer.

The V and J genes are TRBV28 and TRBJ1-1, with TRBD1 matching 8 bases. Germline values: CDR1 MDHEN, CDR2 SYDVKM. The CDR3 contains 16 residues. J was trimmed by 5 bases and V by 6 bases; bases with no gene match: 14. The CDR3 DNA is TGTGCCAGCAGATTAAGTGGGAACAGGGGGGGGACTGAAGCTTTCTTT. Its protein product is CASRLSGNRGGTEAFF.

The chain couples TRBV25-1 to TRBJ1-1, with a tentative D call TRBD1 (6 bases). The CDR3 spans 15 residues. The V end lost 6 bases, the J end lost 3 bases, and 17 bases lay between the germline ends. Germline values: CDR1 MGHDK, CDR2 SYGVNS. The CDR3 loop reads CASRRIGDKHTEAFF. CDR3 DNA: TGTGCCAGCAGGAGAATTGGGGACAAGCACACTGAAGCTTTCTTT. The whole variable domain, remainder taken from reference TRBV25-1 and TRBJ1-1, is EADIYQTPRYLVIGTGKKITLECSQTMGHDKMYWYQQDPGMELHLIHYSYGVNSTEKGDLSSESTVSRIRTEHFPLTLESARPSHTSQYLCASRRIGDKHTEAFFGQGTRLTVV.

This chain connects TRBV7-6 to TRBJ2-1, with 11 positions matching TRBD2. Trimming at V came to 8 bases and at J to 8 bases, leaving 14 bases not matched to a gene. Germline CDR1 reads SGHVS; CDR2 reads FNYEAQ. This CDR3 is 16 amino acids long. The CDR3 protein is CASSPFGTSGEDEQFF. The CDR3 DNA reads TGTGCCAGCTCCCCTTTCGGGACTAGCGGTGAGGATGAGCAGTTCTTC. Full variable domain (rest looked up from reference TRBV7-6 and TRBJ2-1): GAGVSQSPRYKVTKRGQDVALRCDPISGHVSLYWYRQALGQGPEFLTYFNYEAQQDKSGLPNDRFSAERPEGSISTLTIQRTEQRDSAMYRCASSPFGTSGEDEQFFGPGTRLTVL.

This clone has just a few counts. The V call is TRBV5-4, the J call TRBJ2-3; no firm D call. Per the germline V gene, CDR1 is SGHNT and CDR2 is YYREEE (reference sequence). Trimming took 7 bases from V and 7 from J, leaving 19 bases between them. CDR3 size: 14 residues. Written as DNA, the CDR3 is TGTGCCAGCCTCAGCCCCACGCAGCAAAATACGCAGTATTTT. It codes for CASLSPTQQNTQYF. The complete variable domain, with remaining parts taken from reference TRBV5-4 and TRBJ2-3, reads ETGVTQSPTHLIKTRGQQVTLRCSSQSGHNTVSWYQQALGQGPQFIFQYYREEENGRGNFPPRFSGLQFPNYSSELNVNALELDDSALYLCASLSPTQQNTQYFGPGTRLTVL.

The chain couples TRBV19 to TRBJ2-3; TRBD2 agrees at 7 bases. Germline CDR1 reads LNHDA; CDR2 reads SQIVND (reference sequence). V was clipped by 6 bases and J by 4 bases; unmatched bases: 7. The CDR3 is made up of 14 amino acids. The CDR3 loop reads CASSSTSWSDTQYF. CDR3 nucleotides: TGTGCCAGTAGCTCGACTAGCTGGTCAGATACGCAGTATTTT.

The gene calls are TRBV5-4 and TRBJ2-5; no firm D call. The CDR3 length is 14 residues. Germline V lookup: CDR1 SGHNT, CDR2 YYREEE (reference sequence). V was pared by 0 bases and J by 1 base, with 7 bases between. The CDR3 reads CASSLGSRQETQYF. The CDR3 DNA is TGTGCCAGCAGCTTGGGCTCCCGCCAAGAGACCCAGTACTTC.

The J gene is TRBJ2-7, the V gene TRBV19; D is possibly TRBD1 or TRBD2 (5 bases each). CDR1 and CDR2 from the germline V gene are LNHDA and SQIVND (reference sequence). V lost 10 bases, J lost 2 bases, and 15 bases lay in between. This CDR3 is built from 13 residues. The CDR3: CATSLRGAYEQYF. The CDR3 nucleotides read TGTGCCACCTCGCTCCGGGGCGCCTACGAGCAGTACTTC.

In this sample, this clone turned up once. V usage is TRBV6-1 and J usage is TRBJ1-5; D is uncertain. Germline V gives CDR1 MNHNS, CDR2 SASEGT. The CDR3 runs to 13 residues. V was cut by 10 bases and J by 0 bases, with 10 bases left in between. The CDR3 DNA is TGTGCCACCGCCCGGACTAGCAATCAGCCCCAGCATTTT. It codes for CATARTSNQPQHF.

The chain couples TRBV5-4 to TRBJ2-3; the D gene is possibly TRBD2 (6 bases). This CDR3 is built from 15 residues. V lost 0 bases and J lost 2, with 10 bases in between. The germline gives CDR1 SGHNT, CDR2 YYREEE (reference sequence). The CDR3 DNA is TGTGCCAGCAGCTTGGGATTAGCGGCCACAGATACGCAGTATTTT. Protein sequence: CASSLGLAATDTQYF.

V gene TRBV7-6 combines with J gene TRBJ2-2; 12 bases are a match to TRBD2. Germline CDR1 reads SGHVS; CDR2 reads FNYEAQ. The ends lost 2 bases at V and 4 bases at J; junction bases unmatched: 11. The CDR3 is made up of 19 amino acids. The chain's CDR3 is CASSLIGLAGPWGTGELFF. The CDR3 coding sequence is TGTGCCAGCAGCTTAATCGGACTAGCGGGACCTTGGGGCACCGGGGAGCTGTTTTTT.

The chain couples TRBV6-5 to TRBJ2-5, with D possibly matching TRBD2 (6 bases). V was cut by 6 bases and J by 5 bases, with 16 bases left in between. This CDR3 is 14 amino acids long. Germline V gene lookup returns CDR1 MNHEY and CDR2 SVGAGI. This CDR3 is CASSFGRGGETQYF. The CDR3 DNA is TGTGCCAGCAGCTTTGGACGTGGGGGGGAGACCCAGTACTTC.

The chain joins TRBV2 to TRBJ2-2; 10 bases match TRBD2. Germline CDR1 SNHLY, CDR2 FYNNEI. V gave up 1 base and J gave up 8 bases; unmatched junction bases: 4. The CDR3 contains 15 residues. Here the CDR3 DNA reads TGTGCCAGCAGTGAAGACCTAGCGGGAGCTGGGGAGCTGTTTTTT. Its translation: CASSEDLAGAGELFF.

This clone came up a few times. The chain employs TRBV18 and TRBJ1-1, with D uncertain. With 8 bases removed from V and 1 base from J, the gap between germline ends came to 8 bases. The length of the CDR3 is 12 residues. CDR1 and CDR2 (germline): KGHSH, LQKENI. Here the CDR3 reads CASADSNTEAFF. DNA of the CDR3: TGTGCCAGCGCAGATTCGAACACTGAAGCTTTCTTT.

This chain uses TRBV7-2 with TRBJ1-2; no definite D call. The V end was cut by 1 base, the J end by 4 bases, with 10 bases between. The CDR3 is made up of 14 amino acids. Per germline, CDR1 SGHTA and CDR2 FQGNSA. DNA of the CDR3: TGTGCCAGCAGCTTAGTACGGGGTTCCTATGGCTACACCTTC. Encoded protein: CASSLVRGSYGYTF.

This clone was counted between two and nine times. The V call is TRBV28, the J call TRBJ2-3; no clear D gene. Trimming pared 3 bases from V and 5 bases from J, leaving 15 bases between. Germline V gene lookup returns CDR1 MDHEN and CDR2 SYDVKM. This CDR3 region has 15 residues. CDR3 sequence reads: CASSFGVFKGDTQYF. Here the CDR3 DNA reads TGTGCCAGCAGTTTTGGAGTCTTTAAGGGAGATACGCAGTATTTT.

The V gene is TRBV5-1, the J gene TRBJ2-2; D is perhaps TRBD1 or TRBD2 (5 bases each). The length of the CDR3 is 14 residues. Trimming left V 6 bases short and J 4 bases short, with 13 bases between. Germline CDR1 and CDR2: SGHRS and YFSETQ. The CDR3 DNA reads as TGCGCCAGCACCATAAGGGACGTCACCGGGGAGCTGTTTTTT. The encoded protein is CASTIRDVTGELFF.

V gene TRBV6-6 combines with J gene TRBJ2-7; D is perhaps TRBD1 (6 bases). The length of the CDR3 is 13 residues. The V gene lost 8 bases and the J gene lost 1 base, with 12 bases spanning the gap. CDR1 and CDR2 (germline): MNHNY, SVGAGI (reference sequence). CDR3 bases: TGTGCCAGCGCTAATGGACAGTCCTACGAGCAGTACTTC. Amino acids: CASANGQSYEQYF.

The chain combines TRBV18 with TRBJ2-5, with TRBD2 matching 15 bases. CDR1 and CDR2 (germline): KGHSH, LQKENI. This CDR3 spans 17 amino acids. J gave up 5 bases and V 2 bases, and 6 bases lay outside the gene matches. The CDR3 region is CASSPKGLAGGPETQYF. The CDR3 DNA reads as TGTGCCAGCTCACCAAAAGGACTAGCGGGAGGGCCTGAGACCCAGTACTTC.

The sample holds one count of this clone. This rearrangement joins TRBV19 to TRBJ1-2, with a possible D match to TRBD1 (5 bases). Germline CDR1 is LNHDA and CDR2 is SQIVND (reference sequence). Trimming took 5 bases from V and 1 from J, leaving 11 bases between them. CDR3 length: 14 residues. The CDR3 nucleotides read TGTGCCAGTAGTCCAGGGCGCTTTAACTATGGCTACACCTTC. Its protein product is CASSPGRFNYGYTF.

The rearrangement joins TRBV9 to TRBJ2-5; TRBD2 is a possible D gene (6 bases). The CDR3 extends over 15 amino acids. Trimming took off 0 bases at V and 0 bases at J, with 9 bases between the two ends. Germline V gene lookup returns CDR1 SGDLS and CDR2 YYNGEE. The CDR3 spells CASSVVGLNQETQYF. The CDR3 DNA reads as TGTGCCAGCAGCGTAGTGGGACTCAACCAAGAGACCCAGTACTTC.

The chain joins TRBV5-4 to TRBJ2-3, with 7 bases that match TRBD1. The ends lost 4 bases at V and 1 base at J; junction bases unmatched: 6. Germline CDR1 SGHNT, CDR2 YYREEE (reference sequence). The CDR3 contains 15 residues. CDR3 amino acids: CASSNRQGGTDTQYF. The CDR3 DNA reads TGTGCCAGCAGCAACCGACAGGGAGGCACAGATACGCAGTATTTT.

The chain carries TRBV5-1 and TRBJ2-5, with TRBD2 matching over 9 bases. Germline assignment: CDR1 SGHRS and CDR2 YFSETQ. The junction had 5 bases not matched to a gene; V was cut back by 0 bases and J by 5 bases. The CDR3 sequence is 15 residues long. CDR3 sequence: CASSLAAGGRETQYF. The CDR3, as DNA: TGCGCCAGCAGCTTGGCCGCGGGAGGGAGGGAGACCCAGTACTTC.

This clone was observed a single time. DNA for the CDR3: TGTGCCAGCAGCTCAGTAGCGTGGTCCGTAAGACCAAACGGGGAGCTGTTTTTT. Translation: CASSSVAWSVRPNGELFF. The rearrangement uses TRBV7-8 and TRBJ2-2; possible D gene TRBD2, 5 bases. CDR3 length: 18 residues. Germline V gives CDR1 SGHVS, CDR2 FQNEAQ. The V end was cut by 4 bases, the J end by 7 bases, with 25 bases between.

The rearrangement joins TRBV9 to TRBJ2-1; a weak D match, TRBD2 (6 bases). The germline V and J ends were trimmed by 0 bases and 6 bases, with 19 bases remaining between them. Germline V gives CDR1 SGDLS, CDR2 YYNGEE. The CDR3 sequence is 17 residues long. The CDR3 here is CASSVAAIAEVGNEQFF. The CDR3 DNA reads as TGTGCCAGCAGCGTAGCTGCCATAGCGGAAGTAGGCAATGAGCAGTTCTTC.

The J gene is TRBJ2-7, the V gene TRBV7-9; D gene uncertain. V lost 3 bases and J lost 4, with 7 bases in between. This CDR3 contains 12 residues. Germline V lookup: CDR1 SEHNR, CDR2 FQNEAQ (reference sequence). The CDR3 DNA follows: TGTGCCAGCAGCTTTGGGCAGTACGAGCAGTACTTC. It specifies CASSFGQYEQYF.

This clone has more than one count but fewer than ten. The chain combines TRBV28 with TRBJ2-2; the D gene is possibly TRBD2 (5 bases). CDR3 length equals 15 residues. CDR1 is MDHEN and CDR2 is SYDVKM in the germline V gene. V was clipped by 6 bases and J by 3 bases, with 14 bases between them. CDR3 in DNA: TGTGCCAGCAGCTGGGGTGGACTTTACACCGGGGAGCTGTTTTTT. It yields the protein CASSWGGLYTGELFF. Supplemented by reference TRBV28 and TRBJ2-2, the full variable domain reads DVKVTQSSRYLVKRTGEKVFLECVQDMDHENMFWYRQDPGLGLRLIYFSYDVKMKEKGDIPEGYSVSREKKERFSLILESASTNQTSMYLCASSWGGLYTGELFFGEGSRLTVL.